This T cell receptor (beta chain) was captured by sequencing in a study of blood T cells in healthy people across ages. Points from the study as a whole: Per million T cells, TCR beta diversity dropped about linearly as age rose.

Points on this clonotype: Its antigen remains unknown.

Drawing of peripheral blood yielded roughly 10 milliliters from each donor. Total RNA extraction produced at least 5 micrograms (per sample) for the study. The CDR3 consists of 17 residues. CDR1 is LNHNV, CDR2 YYDKDF, per germline (reference sequence). V dropped 1 base and J dropped 2; count of bases not matched to a gene: 9. Primed by a sample-barcoded 5' primer and a J-beta primer mix, a second PCR proceeded for 7 to 11 cycles. A template-switch adaptor containing 12 random nucleotides labeled each cDNA molecule. Each CDR3 protein is one row after TCRdb ran MiXCR on the 5' RACE reads. This sample yields more than 1,000,000 distinct CDR3 sequences, of which under 30% are seen a single time; 0.75% belongs to the top ten. This same sample was also taken into another study, of T cells of mothers and their children.

The sequenced sample consisted of blood. The receptor was derived from a girl aged 2 to 10 in good health. The chain employs TRBV15 and TRBJ2-3, with TRBD2 matching over 7 bases. For the CDR3, the DNA is TGTGCCACCAGCAGAGGCCCCAGCGGGAATCCCACAGATACGCAGTATTTT. This sequence encodes CATSRGPSGNPTDTQYF. The variable domain in full, with the rest retrieved from reference TRBV15 and TRBJ2-3, is DAMVIQNPRYQVTQFGKPVTLSCSQTLNHNVMYWYQQKSSQAPKLLFHYYDKDFNNEADTPDNFQSRRPNTSFCFLDIRSPGLGDTAMYLCATSRGPSGNPTDTQYFGPGTRLTVL.